These 27 T cell receptor beta chains were all obtained from the same sample, sequenced in a study of cytomegalovirus exposure and HLA in healthy donors. Primers: 60 Vbeta forward and 13 Jbeta reverse. Sequenced by immunoSEQ multiplex PCR; TCRdb stores in-frame clones only, minus some. The sample has some 130,000 clones; around 80% are singletons. Sequenced sample: PBMCs. These receptors all come from a man aged 25-45 years in good health and CMV-seronegative.

The chain couples TRBV10-1 to TRBJ1-5; D is perhaps TRBD1 (5 bases). Germline-derived CDR1 and CDR2 are WNHNN and SYGVQD (reference sequence). CDR3 length: 12 residues. V dropped 2 bases and J dropped 10 bases, with 9 bases sitting between them. CDR3 sequence: CASSEPGEPQHF. The CDR3 nucleotides read TGCGCCAGCAGTGAGCCGGGGGAACCCCAGCATTTT.

The CDR3: CATSRDPQGVIYF. The CDR3 DNA reads TGTGCCACCAGCAGAGACCCCCAGGGGGTGATATATTTT. The chain couples TRBV15 to TRBJ1-3, with 7 nucleotides matching TRBD1. CDR3 length: 13 amino acids. Germline V gene data show CDR1 as LNHNV and CDR2 as YYDKDF (reference sequence). Losses at the gene ends were 0 bases for V and 13 bases for J; bases not matched to a gene: 6.

This chain links TRBV28 with TRBJ1-2; no clear D. V dropped 4 bases and J dropped 2 bases, with 5 bases sitting between them. CDR1 and CDR2 (germline): MDHEN, SYDVKM. The CDR3 sequence is 12 residues long. The CDR3 is CASSSGNYGYTF. In DNA form, the CDR3 reads TGTGCCAGCAGTTCGGGGAACTATGGCTACACCTTC.

The J gene is TRBJ2-3, the V gene TRBV28; the match to TRBD1 covers 8 bases. The CDR3 loop spans 15 amino acids. Germline CDR1 and CDR2: MDHEN and SYDVKM. Losses at the gene ends were 5 bases for V and 1 base for J; bases not matched to a gene: 5. The CDR3 DNA reads TGTGCCAGCAGTCTTACAGGGGGAGGCACAGATACGCAGTATTTT. Protein: CASSLTGGGTDTQYF.

The sample holds a few counts of this clone. The gene calls are TRBV4-1 and TRBJ2-7, with a possible D match to TRBD2 (5 bases). V shed 4 bases and J shed 5 bases, with 21 bases lying between them. Germline V lookup: CDR1 MGHRA, CDR2 YSYEKL. The CDR3 totals 16 residues. The chain's CDR3 is CASSRYFQDSHDEQYF. In DNA form, the CDR3 reads TGCGCCAGCAGCCGCTACTTCCAGGACTCCCACGACGAGCAGTACTTC.

The rearrangement links TRBV19 to TRBJ2-1, with TRBD2 matching over 12 bases. The CDR3 is 15 amino acids. V dropped 6 bases and J dropped 6; count of bases not matched to a gene: 6. Germline V lookup: CDR1 LNHDA, CDR2 SQIVND (reference sequence). Here the CDR3 reads CASRTSGSILNEQFF. The CDR3, as DNA: TGTGCCAGTAGGACTAGCGGGAGTATACTCAATGAGCAGTTCTTC. Supplemented by reference TRBV19 and TRBJ2-1, the full variable domain reads DGGITQSPKYLFRKEGQNVTLSCEQNLNHDAMYWYRQDPGQGLRLIYYSQIVNDFQKGDIAEGYSVSREKKESFPLTVTSAQKNPTAFYLCASRTSGSILNEQFFGPGTRLTVL.

The V and J genes are TRBV4-3 and TRBJ2-5, with 11 bases aligning to TRBD2. CDR1 LGHNA and CDR2 YSLEER come from the germline V gene. The trim removed 1 base at V and 5 bases at J, leaving 15 bases unmatched. This CDR3 is 19 amino acids long. The CDR3 sequence: CASSQVGTSGGGVGETQYF. The CDR3 coding sequence is TGCGCCAGCAGCCAAGTAGGGACTAGCGGAGGCGGGGTTGGGGAGACCCAGTACTTC.

The table lists this clone with many counts. The chain uses TRBV30 and TRBJ1-1, with TRBD1 as a possible D gene (6 bases). Germline V gene sequence: CDR1 GTSNPN, CDR2 SVGIG (reference sequence). The CDR3 is 10 residues long. Trimming took 6 bases from V and 9 from J, leaving 11 bases between them. CDR3 coding DNA: TGTGCCTGCCAAGGACAGAAAGCTTTCTTT. Encoded protein: CACQGQKAFF. Full variable domain (remainder filled in from reference TRBV30 and TRBJ1-1): SQTIHQWPATLVQPVGSPLSLECTVEGTSNPNLYWYRQAAGRGLQLLFYSVGIGQISSEVPQNLSASRPQDRQFILSSKKLLLSDSGFYLCACQGQKAFFGQGTRLTVV.

The V gene is TRBV4-1, the J gene TRBJ2-7; possibly TRBD2 for D (5 bases). The V gene lost 1 base and the J gene lost 9 bases, with 19 bases spanning the gap. This CDR3 spans 15 amino acids. Germline CDR1 and CDR2: MGHRA and YSYEKL. The CDR3 is CASSQAYATREGQYF. The CDR3 DNA is TGCGCCAGCAGCCAAGCCTACGCCACCCGAGAGGGGCAGTACTTC.

With respect to this clone: Germline and junction disagree at one end, which may indicate a read error. The rearrangement links TRBV28 to TRBJ1-1; tentative D call: TRBD1 (5 bases). This CDR3 has 10 amino acids. Germline assignment: CDR1 MDHEN and CDR2 SYDVKM. The CDR3 bases are TGCACCTGCGGGGGAACTGAAGCTTTCTTT. Amino acids: CTCGGTEAFF.

The genes are TRBV5-1 and TRBJ1-1, with 9 bases identical to TRBD1. With V trimmed by 1 base and J by 4 bases, 8 bases remained unmatched. From germline, CDR1 is SGHRS and CDR2 YFSETQ. This CDR3 spans 16 amino acids. CDR3 region: CASSLPGQGWGTEAFF. For the CDR3, the DNA is TGCGCCAGCAGCTTGCCGGGACAGGGCTGGGGCACTGAAGCTTTCTTT.

The CDR3 DNA reads as TGTGCCAGCAGTTACCTTTCTCGCGACGAGCAGTACTTC. Protein product: CASSYLSRDEQYF. The rearrangement uses TRBV6-5 and TRBJ2-7; D unresolved. Germline CDR1 reads MNHEY; CDR2 reads SVGAGI. This CDR3 is built from 13 residues. V shed 2 bases and J shed 5 bases, with 10 bases lying between them.

The chain employs TRBV9 and TRBJ2-7; perhaps TRBD2 as D (5 bases). The germline gives CDR1 SGDLS, CDR2 YYNGEE. V gave up 4 bases and J gave up 6 bases, with 20 bases separating them. The CDR3 contains 15 residues. The CDR3 DNA follows: TGTGCCAGCAGCCCTGGACTCCCCCCACGTTCCGAGCAGTACTTC. Translated: CASSPGLPPRSEQYF.

The rearrangement joins TRBV19 to TRBJ2-5, with 7 bases matching TRBD1. Unmatched junction bases numbered 5, after V lost 5 bases and J lost 5 bases. Looked up from germline, CDR1 is LNHDA and CDR2 is SQIVND (reference sequence). This CDR3 is 13 amino acids long. CDR3 bases: TGTGCCAGTAGTGGGACAGTTGGGGAGACCCAGTACTTC. Its translation is CASSGTVGETQYF.

This clone was detected only a few times. The V and J genes are TRBV6-1 and TRBJ2-3, with 7 bases lining up with TRBD1. This CDR3 has 13 residues. J was trimmed by 5 bases and V by 10 bases; bases with no gene match: 9. Germline CDR1 reads MNHNS; CDR2 reads SASEGT. The CDR3 bases are TGTGCCAACGCGGACAGGTCTGAAGATACGCAGTATTTT. Translation gives CANADRSEDTQYF.

The chain joins TRBV28 to TRBJ1-1; 8 nucleotides align to TRBD1. This CDR3 is 13 amino acids long. Unmatched junction bases numbered 5, after V lost 6 bases and J lost 5 bases. The germline gives CDR1 MDHEN, CDR2 SYDVKM. The CDR3 DNA reads as TGTGCCAGCAGCTTGGACAGGGAAACTGAAGCTTTCTTT. Its translation: CASSLDRETEAFF. Full variable domain (missing parts from reference TRBV28 and TRBJ1-1): DVKVTQSSRYLVKRTGEKVFLECVQDMDHENMFWYRQDPGLGLRLIYFSYDVKMKEKGDIPEGYSVSREKKERFSLILESASTNQTSMYLCASSLDRETEAFFGQGTRLTVV.

This chain links TRBV6-6 with TRBJ2-5; the D gene is possibly TRBD2 (6 bases). TRBJ2-7 explains the end of the DNA better; the J call may be wrong. This CDR3 has 13 residues. CDR1 MNHNY and CDR2 SVGAGI come from the germline V gene (reference sequence). The chain's CDR3 is CASTETSSYEQYF. The CDR3 DNA reads as TGTGCCAGCACCGAGACTAGCTCCTACGAGCAGTACTTC.

In nucleotides, the CDR3 is TGTGCCAGCAGCCCCCCCGGGTATGGCTACACCTTC. It specifies CASSPPGYGYTF. The chain uses TRBV7-8 and TRBJ1-2, with unresolved D. V lost 5 bases and J lost 5, with 9 bases in between. Germline V CDR1 and CDR2: SGHVS, FQNEAQ. This CDR3 is 12 amino acids long.

The chain links TRBV18 to TRBJ2-7; TRBD1 agrees at 9 bases. Per the germline V gene, CDR1 is KGHSH and CDR2 is LQKENI. V trimming: 6 bases; J trimming: 5 bases; junction bases outside the gene matches: 5. There are 13 residues in the CDR3. The CDR3 coding sequence is TGTGCCAGCTCGCGGGGACAGGGCAACGAGCAGTACTTC. It specifies CASSRGQGNEQYF.

This chain connects TRBV7-9 to TRBJ2-1, with unresolved D. The CDR3 length is 15 residues. Germline V CDR1 and CDR2: SEHNR, FQNEAQ (reference sequence). The V end was cut by 4 bases, the J end by 5 bases, with 15 bases between. The DNA of the CDR3 is TGTGCCAGCAGCTCATCGGGTTTTTTCGACAATGAGCAGTTCTTC. Translation gives CASSSSGFFDNEQFF.

This sequence joins TRBV6-1 and TRBJ1-4; unclear D gene. This CDR3 is built from 13 residues. Germline V gene data show CDR1 as MNHNS and CDR2 as SASEGT. Trimming shortened V by 5 bases and J by 3 bases, and 7 bases separated the two germline ends. The CDR3 loop reads CASSWRANEKLFF. The CDR3, as DNA: TGTGCCAGCAGTTGGAGGGCTAATGAAAAACTGTTTTTT.

This clone has a handful of counts. This chain connects TRBV5-6 to TRBJ1-4; no definite D call. Germline V gene lookup returns CDR1 SGHDT and CDR2 YYEEEE. The ends were cut back, 0 bases at V and 8 bases at J, with 5 bases in the middle. The CDR3 loop spans 12 amino acids. The CDR3 reads CASSLVEEKLFF. CDR3 coding DNA: TGTGCCAGCAGCTTGGTCGAGGAAAAACTGTTTTTT.

The rearrangement links TRBV7-2 to TRBJ2-5; TRBD2 matches 7 bases. V lost 1 base to trimming and J lost 5 bases; unmatched junction nucleotides: 4. Per the germline V gene, CDR1 is SGHTA and CDR2 is FQGNSA. There are 14 residues in the CDR3. The CDR3 DNA is TGTGCCAGCAGCTTAGTGGCGGGAGCGGAGACCCAGTACTTC. This sequence encodes CASSLVAGAETQYF. The whole variable domain, remainder taken from reference TRBV7-2 and TRBJ2-5, is GAGVSQSPSNKVTEKGKDVELRCDPISGHTALYWYRQSLGQGLEFLIYFQGNSAPDKSGLPSDRFSAERTGGSVSTLTIQRTQQEDSAVYLCASSLVAGAETQYFGPGTRLLVL.

The chain combines TRBV30 with TRBJ2-1, with TRBD2 identical over 11 bases. Germline trimming cut 4 bases from V and 6 bases from J; bases unmatched to any gene: 2. Looked up from germline, CDR1 is GTSNPN and CDR2 is SVGIG (reference sequence). This CDR3 is 13 amino acids long. CDR3 nucleotides: TGTGCCTGGACTAGCGGGAGGTCCAATGAGCAGTTCTTC. Amino acid sequence: CAWTSGRSNEQFF.

The count of this clone is one. The chain combines TRBV9 with TRBJ2-5, with TRBD1 matching 9 bases. Germline trimming cut 6 bases from V and 5 bases from J; bases unmatched to any gene: 11. The length of the CDR3 is 15 residues. CDR1 SGDLS and CDR2 YYNGEE come from the germline V gene. CDR3 nucleotides: TGTGCCAGCAACCCCCGGGACAGGGTCTCCGAGACCCAGTACTTC. Its protein is CASNPRDRVSETQYF.

The gene calls are TRBV7-8 and TRBJ2-7, with 7 bases aligning to TRBD1. This CDR3 has 14 residues. Per the germline V gene, CDR1 is SGHVS and CDR2 is FQNEAQ. The trim removed 3 bases at V and 1 base at J, leaving 3 bases unmatched. The DNA for the CDR3 is TGTGCCAGCAGCTTCAGGGACAGATCCTACGAGCAGTACTTC. As protein: CASSFRDRSYEQYF. Full variable domain (missing parts from reference TRBV7-8 and TRBJ2-7): GAGVSQSPRYKVAKRGQDVALRCDPISGHVSLFWYQQALGQGPEFLTYFQNEAQLDKSGLPSDRFFAERPEGSVSTLKIQRTQQEDSAVYLCASSFRDRSYEQYFGPGTRLTVT.

V and J are TRBV19 and TRBJ2-2, with D unclear. The V gene lost 4 bases and the J gene lost 0 bases, with 9 bases spanning the gap. CDR3 size: 15 residues. CDR1 and CDR2 from the germline V gene are LNHDA and SQIVND (reference sequence). CDR3 sequence (DNA): TGTGCCAGTAGTAGTTACACCCCGAACACCGGGGAGCTGTTTTTT. Its protein is CASSSYTPNTGELFF.